These 32 T cell receptor beta chains were all obtained from the same sample, sequenced in a study of cytomegalovirus exposure and HLA in healthy donors. The PCR employed 60 Vbeta primers together with 13 Jbeta primers. Here immunoSEQ multiplex PCR was the method, and the copy in TCRdb shows in-frame clones only, minus some. Among about 160,000 clones listed, about 85% were seen once. Source material: PBMCs. The receptors stem from a male donor in good health and CMV-seropositive.

V gene TRBV10-3 combines with J gene TRBJ2-3; D is unclear. Per the germline V gene, CDR1 is ENHRY and CDR2 is SYGVKD. Trimming left V 6 bases short and J 0 bases short, with 13 bases between. This CDR3 has 15 amino acids. The CDR3 loop is CAIRPQRQSTDTQYF. CDR3 nucleotide sequence: TGTGCCATCAGGCCACAGAGACAAAGCACAGATACGCAGTATTTT.

This sequence joins TRBV27 and TRBJ2-7; 7 bases align to TRBD2. Per germline, CDR1 MNHEY and CDR2 SMNVEV (reference sequence). Losses at the gene ends were 7 bases for V and 6 bases for J; bases not matched to a gene: 6. CDR3 size: 12 residues. The CDR3: CASIGGVGEQYF. For the CDR3, the DNA is TGTGCCAGCATTGGGGGGGTCGGCGAGCAGTACTTC.

A few counts support this clone. This rearrangement joins TRBV30 to TRBJ2-7, with 9 bases identical to TRBD1. CDR1 is GTSNPN and CDR2 is SVGIG in the germline V gene (reference sequence). The CDR3 covers 13 residues. The junction had 6 bases not matched to a gene; V was cut back by 3 bases and J by 6 bases. The CDR3 sequence is CAWSRDRDTEQYF. Written as DNA, the CDR3 is TGTGCCTGGAGCCGGGACAGGGACACCGAGCAGTACTTC.

The chain carries TRBV4-3 and TRBJ1-1, with D uncertain. Trimming took 4 bases from V and 5 from J, leaving 8 bases between them. Germline CDR1 LGHNA, CDR2 YSLEER. CDR3 length equals 12 residues. CDR3 loop: CASSPTGTEAFF. CDR3 bases: TGCGCCAGCAGCCCGACGGGTACTGAAGCTTTCTTT.

The rearrangement joins TRBV15 to TRBJ1-4, with D hard to call. Trimming pared 5 bases from V and 0 bases from J, leaving 4 bases between. This CDR3 has 13 residues. Germline CDR1 and CDR2: LNHNV and YYDKDF (reference sequence). The chain's CDR3 is CATSPSTNEKLFF. Here the CDR3 DNA reads TGTGCCACCAGCCCCTCAACTAATGAAAAACTGTTTTTT.

This clone has a single count. The chain is built from TRBV18 and TRBJ1-1; no definite D call. Trimming pared 5 bases from V and 3 bases from J, leaving 16 bases between. Germline assignment: CDR1 KGHSH and CDR2 LQKENI. The CDR3 has 15 amino acids. CDR3 region: CASSSPKPTYTEAFF. The DNA of the CDR3 is TGTGCCAGCTCATCCCCCAAACCGACATACACTGAAGCTTTCTTT.

The rearrangement uses TRBV25-1 and TRBJ1-4, with a tentative D call TRBD1 (5 bases). The ends were cut back, 8 bases at V and 0 bases at J, with 13 bases in the middle. The CDR3 loop spans 15 amino acids. CDR1 and CDR2 from the germline V gene are MGHDK and SYGVNS. CDR3 residues: CASGGNSTTNEKLFF. The DNA of the CDR3 is TGTGCCAGCGGGGGGAACAGTACAACTAATGAAAAACTGTTTTTT.

The CDR3 bases are TGTGCCAGCAGTTTAGCCGGGAGCAACACTGAAGCTTTCTTT. Amino acids: CASSLAGSNTEAFF. The chain links TRBV27 to TRBJ1-1, with unresolved D. From germline, CDR1 is MNHEY and CDR2 SMNVEV (reference sequence). CDR3 length: 14 residues. V was trimmed by 2 bases and J by 2 bases, leaving 9 bases between them.

This clone was detected once. The chain is built from TRBV7-9 and TRBJ2-1, with 10 bases fitting TRBD2. CDR1 and CDR2 (germline): SEHNR, FQNEAQ (reference sequence). The CDR3 is 14 residues long. V lost 5 bases, J lost 2 bases, and 0 bases stayed unmatched. CDR3 loop: CASSGLAAYNEQFF. The CDR3 bases are TGTGCCAGCAGCGGACTAGCGGCCTACAATGAGCAGTTCTTC.

The chain combines TRBV7-2 with TRBJ2-2; D might be TRBD2 (6 bases). The CDR3 spans 16 residues. Germline CDR1 SGHTA, CDR2 FQGNSA. Trimming stripped 1 base from V and 8 bases from J, with 17 bases between. For the CDR3, the DNA is TGTGCCAGCAGCTTAGAGTCGGGACTTAAAGAGGGGGAGCTGTTTTTT. Translated, it gives CASSLESGLKEGELFF.

This chain links TRBV2 with TRBJ2-1; 7 bases match TRBD1. This CDR3 is built from 15 residues. Trimming took 4 bases from V and 1 from J; bases not matched to a gene: 4. CDR1 and CDR2 from the germline V gene are SNHLY and FYNNEI. CDR3 in DNA: TGTGCCAGCAGTGCCGGACAGGTTTCCTACAATGAGCAGTTCTTC. Protein product: CASSAGQVSYNEQFF.

The chain couples TRBV7-2 to TRBJ1-1, with D unresolved. Germline CDR1 is SGHTA and CDR2 is FQGNSA. The CDR3 runs 11 residues. The CDR3 protein is CVSGLNTEAFF. CDR3 in DNA: TGTGTTAGCGGTCTGAACACTGAAGCTTTCTTT.

The rearrangement uses TRBV19 and TRBJ1-5, with 10 bases fitting TRBD1. With V trimmed by 3 bases and J by 4 bases, 6 bases remained unmatched. The CDR3 consists of 16 residues. Germline V gives CDR1 LNHDA, CDR2 SQIVND (reference sequence). Here the CDR3 DNA reads TGTGCCAGTAGTATCCCGGACAGGGGGTGGAATCAGCCCCAGCATTTT. This encodes CASSIPDRGWNQPQHF.

The V gene is TRBV7-2, the J gene TRBJ2-1; 8 bases are shared with TRBD1. V gave up 5 bases and J gave up 5 bases; unmatched junction bases: 5. The CDR3 spans 14 residues. Germline V gene lookup returns CDR1 SGHTA and CDR2 FQGNSA. The DNA for the CDR3 is TGTGCCAGCAGCCGACAGGGGAAAGACAATGAGCAGTTCTTC. Amino acids: CASSRQGKDNEQFF. The full variable domain, completed using reference TRBV7-2 and TRBJ2-1, is GAGVSQSPSNKVTEKGKDVELRCDPISGHTALYWYRQSLGQGLEFLIYFQGNSAPDKSGLPSDRFSAERTGGSVSTLTIQRTQQEDSAVYLCASSRQGKDNEQFFGPGTRLTVL.

V usage is TRBV11-2 and J usage is TRBJ2-1; the D gene is possibly TRBD2 (5 bases). Trimming shortened V by 3 bases and J by 8 bases, and 17 bases separated the two germline ends. The CDR3 has 15 amino acids. Germline-derived CDR1 and CDR2 are SGHAT and FQNNGV. The CDR3 is CASSLALKGLDEQFF. DNA for the CDR3: TGTGCCAGCAGCTTGGCCTTGAAAGGACTCGATGAGCAGTTCTTC.

The rearrangement links TRBV28 to TRBJ2-7, with 8 bases that match TRBD1. CDR3 size: 15 residues. Germline V lookup: CDR1 MDHEN, CDR2 SYDVKM. V trimming: 6 bases; J trimming: 3 bases; junction bases outside the gene matches: 10. The CDR3 bases are TGTGCCAGCAGCACTCACAGGGGGATAGGCTACGAGCAGTACTTC. Residues: CASSTHRGIGYEQYF.

This chain joins TRBV19 and TRBJ2-2; D is uncertain. The V gene lost 3 bases and the J gene lost 6 bases, with 5 bases spanning the gap. The CDR3 is made up of 12 amino acids. Germline V gene sequence: CDR1 LNHDA, CDR2 SQIVND (reference sequence). This CDR3 is CASSIVSGELFF. CDR3 in DNA: TGTGCCAGTAGTATTGTCTCCGGGGAGCTGTTTTTT.

This chain joins TRBV25-1 and TRBJ2-5; the match to TRBD1 covers 8 bases. Germline CDR1 reads MGHDK; CDR2 reads SYGVNS. The CDR3 loop spans 15 amino acids. V dropped 4 bases and J dropped 4; count of bases not matched to a gene: 8. The CDR3 region has the DNA TGTGCCAGCAGTGTCACAGGGGGATCAGGAGAGACCCAGTACTTC. Amino acids: CASSVTGGSGETQYF. The full variable domain, in which reference TRBV25-1 and TRBJ2-5 provide the parts outside the CDR3, is EADIYQTPRYLVIGTGKKITLECSQTMGHDKMYWYQQDPGMELHLIHYSYGVNSTEKGDLSSESTVSRIRTEHFPLTLESARPSHTSQYLCASSVTGGSGETQYFGPGTRLLVL.

In the case of this clone: At one boundary the junction diverges from the germline segment, which might be a read error. The chain recombines TRBV7-7 with TRBJ2-5; a possible D gene is TRBD2 (5 bases). The CDR3 length is 15 residues. Looked up from germline, CDR1 is SSHAT and CDR2 is FNYEAQ (reference sequence). The CDR3 loop reads CASSLIGVGEETQYF. The CDR3 coding sequence is TGTGCTAGCAGCTTAATCGGGGTCGGAGAAGAGACCCAGTACTTC.

The rearrangement joins TRBV9 to TRBJ1-3; the D is unclear. The ends were cut back, 3 bases at V and 9 bases at J, with 7 bases in the middle. The CDR3 contains 11 residues. Per germline, CDR1 SGDLS and CDR2 YYNGEE. CDR3 amino acids: CASSASGTIYF. CDR3 DNA sequence: TGTGCCAGCAGCGCTAGTGGCACCATATATTTT. Full variable domain (remainder filled in from reference TRBV9 and TRBJ1-3): DSGVTQTPKHLITATGQRVTLRCSPRSGDLSVYWYQQSLDQGLQFLIQYYNGEERAKGNILERFSAQQFPDLHSELNLSSLELGDSALYFCASSASGTIYFGEGSWLTVV.

The chain recombines TRBV4-3 with TRBJ2-3; the D is unclear. There are 13 residues in the CDR3. Trimming pared 0 bases from V and 4 bases from J, leaving 5 bases between. Per the germline V gene, CDR1 is LGHNA and CDR2 is YSLEER. As DNA, the CDR3 is TGCGCCAGCAGCCAAGATACTCCAGATACGCAGTATTTT. Protein product: CASSQDTPDTQYF.

The chain carries TRBV27 and TRBJ1-2; a weak D match, TRBD1 (6 bases). With 6 bases removed from V and 4 bases from J, the gap between germline ends came to 15 bases. CDR1 and CDR2 (germline): MNHEY, SMNVEV (reference sequence). The CDR3 loop spans 14 amino acids. This chain's CDR3 is CASSPSTGIYGYTF. The CDR3 DNA follows: TGTGCCAGCAGCCCGTCGACAGGCATCTATGGCTACACCTTC.

The rearrangement links TRBV11-2 to TRBJ2-7; D unresolved. CDR1 SGHAT and CDR2 FQNNGV come from the germline V gene. The CDR3 is 12 residues long. V was shortened by 3 bases and J by 7 bases, with 10 bases between the two germline ends. This CDR3 is CASSFAIGEQYF. The CDR3 DNA is TGTGCCAGCAGCTTCGCTATCGGTGAGCAGTACTTC.

The J gene is TRBJ2-5, the V gene TRBV10-3, with TRBD1 identical over 8 bases. The CDR3 loop spans 13 amino acids. The germline V gene encodes CDR1 ENHRY and CDR2 SYGVKD. With 7 bases clipped from V and 5 bases from J, the junction kept 6 bases outside the gene matches. CDR3 nucleotide sequence: TGTGCCATCACGCAGGGGGCGAGGGAGACCCAGTACTTC. The encoded protein is CAITQGARETQYF.

The genes are TRBV25-1 and TRBJ1-6; TRBD1 is a possible D gene (6 bases). Trimming removed 8 bases from V and 4 bases from J, with 15 bases in between. The CDR3 contains 15 residues. The germline V gene encodes CDR1 MGHDK and CDR2 SYGVNS. The CDR3 sequence is CASRRQALYNSPLHF. CDR3 in DNA: TGTGCCAGCCGCCGACAGGCCCTGTATAATTCACCCCTCCACTTT.

CDR3 coding DNA: TGTGCCAGCAGTTACTCGACCGAGGGCACTGAAGCTTTCTTT. This encodes CASSYSTEGTEAFF. The genes are TRBV6-5 and TRBJ1-1; D gene uncertain. Trimming left V 0 bases short and J 4 bases short, with 9 bases between. The CDR3 sequence is 14 residues long. The germline V gene has CDR1 MNHEY and CDR2 SVGAGI.

This clone has just one count. The CDR3 DNA sequence: TGTGCCAGCAGTCTGACTAGCGGGAGCACCGGGGAGCTGTTTTTT. It codes for CASSLTSGSTGELFF. The chain joins TRBV27 to TRBJ2-2; 12 nucleotides line up with TRBD2. Germline V gives CDR1 MNHEY, CDR2 SMNVEV (reference sequence). Unmatched junction bases numbered 2, after V lost 5 bases and J lost 4 bases. The CDR3 consists of 15 residues.

The chain combines TRBV12-5 with TRBJ2-3, with TRBD2 identical over 12 bases. In germline, CDR1 is LGHNT, CDR2 FRNRAP. Trimming removed 0 bases from V and 5 bases from J; junction bases left unmatched: 6. The CDR3 is 17 amino acids. CDR3 region: CASGLVRLAGVGDTQYF. CDR3 coding DNA: TGTGCTAGTGGTTTGGTACGACTAGCGGGAGTGGGAGATACGCAGTATTTT.

The chain combines TRBV15 with TRBJ1-4; TRBD1 matches at 7 bases. The germline CDR1 and CDR2 sequences are LNHNV and YYDKDF (reference sequence). CDR3 length equals 18 residues. V lost 0 bases, J lost 8 bases, and 15 bases stayed unmatched. The CDR3 DNA sequence: TGTGCCACCAGCAGAGATGGTAGAGGGGGCAGGGGAGACGAAAAACTGTTTTTT. Protein sequence: CATSRDGRGGRGDEKLFF.

This chain uses TRBV5-1 with TRBJ2-2, with TRBD2 matching over 7 bases. Germline V gene lookup returns CDR1 SGHRS and CDR2 YFSETQ. The CDR3 spans 16 residues. The trim removed 2 bases at V and 3 bases at J, leaving 7 bases unmatched. CDR3 coding DNA: TGCGCCAGCAGCTTAGGCCGGGACTACCACACCGGGGAGCTGTTTTTT. Its translation: CASSLGRDYHTGELFF.

The chain combines TRBV28 with TRBJ1-4, with TRBD1 identical over 10 bases. Germline CDR1 is MDHEN and CDR2 is SYDVKM. This CDR3 is 15 amino acids long. With 8 bases clipped from V and 7 bases from J, the junction kept 10 bases outside the gene matches. The CDR3, as DNA: TGTGCCAGCTCTCAGGGGGGACAGGGGTTTGAAAAACTGTTTTTT. This codes for CASSQGGQGFEKLFF.

The J gene is TRBJ1-6, the V gene TRBV27; D is uncertain. V was clipped by 4 bases and J by 6 bases, with 16 bases between them. The CDR3 totals 16 residues. In germline, CDR1 is MNHEY, CDR2 SMNVEV (reference sequence). CDR3 residues: CASSWRWASLNSPLHF. In DNA, the CDR3 is TGTGCCAGCAGTTGGCGTTGGGCCAGTCTTAATTCACCCCTCCACTTT.